The 27 T cell receptor beta chains in this list originate from one sample, sequenced in a study of blood T cell repertoires in COVID-19 (dated by TCRdb to 2019 to 2021). Receptors were amplified or captured by the immunoSEQ multiplex PCR assay. TCRdb took over this immuneACCESS table, retaining in-frame rearrangements with V and J assigned. Such tables are incomplete; in checked studies, under half of the missing clones stem from an unresolved V gene, and the remainder is unexplained. The sample contains about 75,000 clones, under 90% of them found a single time. The ten largest clonotypes hold about 2.5% of the sample. Material for sequencing was peripheral blood. These receptors all come from a human donor in a cohort sampled during active COVID-19.

In DNA form, the CDR3 reads TGTGCCAGCAACAAGGGACAGGGGGGCGAGACCCAGTACTTC. Protein sequence: CASNKGQGGETQYF. The chain combines TRBV2 with TRBJ2-5; the match to TRBD1 covers 11 bases. V lost 7 bases to trimming and J lost 5 bases; unmatched junction nucleotides: 6. The CDR3 length is 14 residues. CDR1 is SNHLY, CDR2 FYNNEI, per germline.

This chain joins TRBV6-5 and TRBJ1-2; D is undetermined. CDR1 is MNHEY, CDR2 SVGAGI, per germline. The CDR3 runs 16 residues. With 0 bases removed from V and 1 base from J, the gap between germline ends came to 12 bases. CDR3 in DNA: TGTGCCAGCAGTTACTCGAGGATGACCCATAACTATGGCTACACCTTC. This sequence encodes CASSYSRMTHNYGYTF.

This chain links TRBV5-1 with TRBJ2-3; TRBD1 matches 7 bases. J lost 2 bases, V lost 4 bases, and 7 bases had no gene match. CDR3 length: 15 amino acids. Per the germline V gene, CDR1 is SGHRS and CDR2 is YFSETQ. CDR3 bases: TGCGCCAGCAGCCGACAGGGTTCTTACACAGATACGCAGTATTTT. This sequence encodes CASSRQGSYTDTQYF.

The V gene is TRBV30, the J gene TRBJ2-7; possibly TRBD1 for D (6 bases). V was clipped by 4 bases and J by 0 bases, with 13 bases between them. Germline loops: CDR1 GTSNPN, CDR2 SVGIG (reference sequence). This CDR3 spans 14 amino acids. DNA for the CDR3: TGTGCCTGGAACCCGGGACACCTCTCCTACGAGCAGTACTTC. Its protein is CAWNPGHLSYEQYF.

This chain uses TRBV28 with TRBJ2-6, with a weak D call TRBD1 (6 bases). The germline V and J ends were trimmed by 5 bases and 0 bases, with 11 bases remaining between them. The germline gives CDR1 MDHEN, CDR2 SYDVKM. The length of the CDR3 is 16 residues. CDR3 nucleotide sequence: TGTGCCAGCAGTCCCACAGGGCACTCTGGGGCCAACGTCCTGACTTTC. Amino acid sequence: CASSPTGHSGANVLTF.

The rearrangement joins TRBV4-3 to TRBJ2-7; TRBD2 agrees at 10 bases. J was trimmed by 4 bases and V by 0 bases; bases with no gene match: 3. CDR1 and CDR2 (germline): LGHNA, YSLEER. The CDR3 runs 15 residues. The CDR3 sequence is CASSQEASGSYEQYF. CDR3 in DNA: TGCGCCAGCAGCCAAGAAGCTAGCGGGAGTTACGAGCAGTACTTC.

The CDR3 DNA reads TGTGCCAGCACTCCTCGGAGCTCCTACGAGCAGTACTTC. Protein: CASTPRSSYEQYF. V and J are TRBV28 and TRBJ2-7; no firm D call. The germline gives CDR1 MDHEN, CDR2 SYDVKM. V was clipped by 7 bases and J by 0 bases, with 10 bases between them. The CDR3 has 13 amino acids.

This sequence joins TRBV4-2 and TRBJ2-1; D unclear. Trimming left V 0 bases short and J 0 bases short, with 18 bases between. CDR3 length: 19 residues. CDR1 and CDR2 from the germline V gene are LGHNA and YNFKEQ. CDR3 amino acids: CASSQDPFRYLLSYNEQFF. For the CDR3, the DNA is TGTGCCAGCAGCCAAGATCCCTTTCGCTACCTCCTCTCCTACAATGAGCAGTTCTTC.

The chain has TRBV7-8 and TRBJ2-7; D gene ambiguous. Germline CDR1 and CDR2: SGHVS and FQNEAQ. Trimming removed 4 bases from V and 3 bases from J, with 7 bases in between. CDR3 length equals 12 residues. CDR3 protein: CASSSTFYEQYF. The CDR3 nucleotides read TGTGCCAGCAGCTCTACGTTCTACGAGCAGTACTTC.

This clone was counted once. The rearrangement links TRBV19 to TRBJ2-3, with TRBD2 matching over 12 bases. The ends lost 5 bases at V and 0 bases at J; junction bases unmatched: 6. The CDR3 is 17 residues long. Germline-derived CDR1 and CDR2 are LNHDA and SQIVND (reference sequence). The CDR3 DNA follows: TGTGCCAGTAGTCCCCGGACTAGCGGGATTAGCACAGATACGCAGTATTTT. This encodes CASSPRTSGISTDTQYF. The variable domain in full, completed from reference TRBV19 and TRBJ2-3, reads DGGITQSPKYLFRKEGQNVTLSCEQNLNHDAMYWYRQDPGQGLRLIYYSQIVNDFQKGDIAEGYSVSREKKESFPLTVTSAQKNPTAFYLCASSPRTSGISTDTQYFGPGTRLTVL.

In this sample, this clone turned up once. This chain links TRBV20-1 with TRBJ2-1; TRBD2 agrees at 7 bases. CDR1 is DFQATT and CDR2 is SNEGSKA in the germline V gene (reference sequence). The CDR3 has 16 amino acids. V lost 3 bases to trimming and J lost 0 bases; unmatched junction nucleotides: 8. The CDR3 is CSASGGRGSSYNEQFF. The CDR3 nucleotides are TGCAGTGCTAGTGGTGGTCGCGGGAGCTCCTACAATGAGCAGTTCTTC.

The chain has TRBV18 and TRBJ1-1, with D perhaps matching TRBD1 (6 bases). Germline V gene sequence: CDR1 KGHSH, CDR2 LQKENI. The V gene lost 5 bases and the J gene lost 2 bases, with 12 bases spanning the gap. This CDR3 has 14 residues. CDR3 protein: CASSNVQGNTEAFF. The CDR3 DNA reads TGTGCCAGCTCAAACGTACAGGGAAACACTGAAGCTTTCTTT.

The chain couples TRBV2 to TRBJ1-6; no clear D gene. V was clipped by 0 bases and J by 0 bases, with 3 bases between them. Per germline, CDR1 SNHLY and CDR2 FYNNEI. The CDR3 contains 15 residues. The CDR3 sequence: CASSEASSYNSPLHF. CDR3 sequence (DNA): TGTGCCAGCAGTGAAGCCAGCTCCTATAATTCACCCCTCCACTTT.

V and J are TRBV19 and TRBJ2-7; perhaps TRBD1 as D (5 bases). This CDR3 comprises 13 residues. The V end lost 4 bases, the J end lost 2 bases, and 9 bases lay between the germline ends. Germline CDR1 is LNHDA and CDR2 is SQIVND (reference sequence). In DNA, the CDR3 is TGTGCCAGTAGTAACGACAGACCCTACGAGCAGTACTTC. This translates into CASSNDRPYEQYF.

This clone was recorded a few times. This chain connects TRBV5-1 to TRBJ2-3; weak D call: TRBD2 (6 bases). The CDR3 runs 14 residues. Germline loops: CDR1 SGHRS, CDR2 YFSETQ. Between the trimmed V and J ends, which lost 0 bases and 3 bases, there was a span of 8 bases. The CDR3 reads CASSLVRETDTQYF. The CDR3 DNA sequence: TGCGCCAGCAGCTTGGTCCGGGAGACAGATACGCAGTATTTT.

V is TRBV6-5 and J is TRBJ1-2, with a weak D call TRBD1 (6 bases). There are 13 residues in the CDR3. Trimming took 2 bases from V and 8 from J, leaving 12 bases between them. From germline, CDR1 is MNHEY and CDR2 SVGAGI. CDR3 residues: CASSYQGQWGYTF. CDR3 DNA: TGTGCCAGCAGTTACCAGGGGCAGTGGGGCTACACCTTC.

The V and J genes are TRBV7-6 and TRBJ2-3; maybe TRBD2 (6 bases). CDR1 SGHVS and CDR2 FNYEAQ come from the germline V gene. This CDR3 spans 18 amino acids. V was shortened by 5 bases and J by 2 bases, with 23 bases between the two germline ends. The CDR3: CASSLPRERRGLTDTQYF. The CDR3 nucleotides read TGTGCCAGCAGCCTCCCCCGGGAGCGGAGGGGACTCACAGATACGCAGTATTTT. The full variable domain, its missing parts supplied by reference TRBV7-6 and TRBJ2-3, is GAGVSQSPRYKVTKRGQDVALRCDPISGHVSLYWYRQALGQGPEFLTYFNYEAQQDKSGLPNDRFSAERPEGSISTLTIQRTEQRDSAMYRCASSLPRERRGLTDTQYFGPGTRLTVL.

The rearrangement links TRBV18 to TRBJ1-1, with a tentative D call TRBD1 (6 bases). In germline, CDR1 is KGHSH, CDR2 LQKENI. Trimming left V 0 bases short and J 6 bases short, with 8 bases between. The CDR3 runs to 13 residues. CDR3 DNA: TGTGCCAGCTCACCACCGGGGGCGGCTGAAGCTTTCTTT. It is translated as CASSPPGAAEAFF.

This chain uses TRBV7-8 with TRBJ2-7; D remains unclear. The CDR3 runs to 12 residues. The V end lost 6 bases, the J end lost 7 bases, and 13 bases lay between the germline ends. Germline lookup yields CDR1 SGHVS and CDR2 FQNEAQ. The DNA for the CDR3 is TGTGCCAGCAGTCCCTTGAGGCCTGAGCAGTACTTC. Encoded protein: CASSPLRPEQYF. Together with reference TRBV7-8 and TRBJ2-7, the CDR3 gives the full variable domain: GAGVSQSPRYKVAKRGQDVALRCDPISGHVSLFWYQQALGQGPEFLTYFQNEAQLDKSGLPSDRFFAERPEGSVSTLKIQRTQQEDSAVYLCASSPLRPEQYFGPGTRLTVT.

This chain uses TRBV28 with TRBJ2-4; D is possibly TRBD2 (6 bases). Germline CDR1 MDHEN, CDR2 SYDVKM. V lost 5 bases and J 6 bases, leaving 11 bases between the germline ends. This CDR3 is 13 amino acids long. The CDR3 spells CASSRRGINIQYF. In DNA form, the CDR3 reads TGTGCCAGCAGTCGCCGCGGGATAAACATTCAGTACTTC.

The gene calls are TRBV7-8 and TRBJ2-4; TRBD2 matches 11 bases. Germline loops: CDR1 SGHVS, CDR2 FQNEAQ. This CDR3 has 23 amino acids. The junction had 24 bases not matched to a gene; V was cut back by 5 bases and J by 0 bases. The CDR3 is CASSPRPLYPGLAETLAKNIQYF. CDR3 coding DNA: TGTGCCAGCAGCCCAAGGCCCCTTTACCCGGGACTAGCGGAGACTCTAGCCAAAAACATTCAGTACTTC.

The gene calls are TRBV5-6 and TRBJ1-2; tentatively, D is TRBD1 (5 bases). This CDR3 has 15 amino acids. Germline assignment: CDR1 SGHDT and CDR2 YYEEEE. Deletions cut 0 bases from V and 2 bases from J, with 11 bases between. CDR3 amino acids: CASSLGPQGNYGYTF. The CDR3 DNA reads as TGTGCCAGCAGCTTGGGCCCGCAGGGAAACTATGGCTACACCTTC.

This clone has a single count. This rearrangement joins TRBV18 to TRBJ2-5, with 7 bases matching TRBD2. Germline CDR1 KGHSH, CDR2 LQKENI. CDR3 length: 15 residues. The J segment lost 2 bases and the V segment lost 3 bases, leaving 6 bases of the junction unmatched. In DNA, the CDR3 is TGTGCCAGCTCACCGAAGCTAGCGGAACAAGAGACCCAGTACTTC. Protein product: CASSPKLAEQETQYF.

The chain links TRBV7-3 to TRBJ2-7; 7 bases line up with TRBD2. The germline V gene encodes CDR1 SGHTA and CDR2 FQGTGA. CDR3 length: 15 residues. Unmatched junction bases numbered 8, after V lost 4 bases and J lost 2 bases. CDR3 loop: CASSSWTSGTYEQYF. Here the CDR3 DNA reads TGTGCCAGCAGCTCCTGGACTAGTGGGACCTACGAGCAGTACTTC.

This rearrangement joins TRBV7-2 to TRBJ2-1; TRBD1 agrees at 9 bases. The CDR3 is 16 amino acids. J was trimmed by 4 bases and V by 2 bases; bases with no gene match: 6. The germline gives CDR1 SGHTA, CDR2 FQGNSA. The DNA for the CDR3 is TGTGCCAGCAGCTTATTCCCGGGACAGGGTTACAATGAGCAGTTCTTC. This sequence encodes CASSLFPGQGYNEQFF. The full variable domain, with the rest looked up from reference TRBV7-2 and TRBJ2-1, is GAGVSQSPSNKVTEKGKDVELRCDPISGHTALYWYRQSLGQGLEFLIYFQGNSAPDKSGLPSDRFSAERTGGSVSTLTIQRTQQEDSAVYLCASSLFPGQGYNEQFFGPGTRLTVL.

The rearrangement links TRBV5-1 to TRBJ2-4; 8 bases are a match to TRBD1. The CDR3 covers 12 residues. Germline CDR1 reads SGHRS; CDR2 reads YFSETQ. V was pared by 3 bases and J by 7 bases, with 0 bases of the junction left unmatched. CDR3 amino acids: CASSWDRNIQYF. For the CDR3, the DNA is TGCGCCAGCAGCTGGGACAGGAACATTCAGTACTTC.

The chain recombines TRBV6-6 with TRBJ2-5, with D possibly TRBD2 on 6 matching bases. This CDR3 spans 11 amino acids. CDR1 is MNHNY, CDR2 SVGAGI, per germline (reference sequence). The V end was cut by 7 bases, the J end by 4 bases, with 7 bases between. The CDR3 coding sequence is TGTGCCAGCATGGGGGGAGAGACCCAGTACTTC. Amino acids: CASMGGETQYF.